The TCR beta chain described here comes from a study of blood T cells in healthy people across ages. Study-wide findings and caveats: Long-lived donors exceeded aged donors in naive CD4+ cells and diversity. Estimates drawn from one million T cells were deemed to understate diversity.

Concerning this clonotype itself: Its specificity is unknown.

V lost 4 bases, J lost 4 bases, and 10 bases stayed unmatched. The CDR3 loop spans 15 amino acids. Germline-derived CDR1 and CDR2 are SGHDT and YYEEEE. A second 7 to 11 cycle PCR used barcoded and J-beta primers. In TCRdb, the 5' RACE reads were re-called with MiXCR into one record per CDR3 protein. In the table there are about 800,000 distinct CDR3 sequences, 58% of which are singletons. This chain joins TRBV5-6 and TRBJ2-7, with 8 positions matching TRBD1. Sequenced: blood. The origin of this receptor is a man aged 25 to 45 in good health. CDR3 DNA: TGTGCCAGCAGCCCGCGGACAGGGATCTTTTACGAGCAGTACTTC. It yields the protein CASSPRTGIFYEQYF.